This T cell receptor (beta chain) was identified in a study of cytomegalovirus exposure and HLA in healthy donors. Study-level points and caveats: Available immune exposure information covered CMV serostatus only.

Primers: 60 Vbeta forward and 13 Jbeta reverse. TCRdb's copy holds only in-frame clones and misses some; the assay was immunoSEQ multiplex PCR. This table holds about 150,000 clones, 60% to 85% found once. Remarks on this clone: As yet, its antigen is unknown.

V lost 7 bases, J lost 1 base, and 12 bases lay in between. This CDR3 region has 13 residues. CDR1 is SQVTM and CDR2 is ANQGSEA in the germline V gene. Sequenced material: PBMCs. V gene TRBV29-1 combines with J gene TRBJ2-3; D call uncertain. The receptor was derived from a man in his forties in good health and CMV-seropositive. CDR3 nucleotides: TGCAGCGCGATTGTATGGCGCACAGATACGCAGTATTTT. This gives the protein CSAIVWRTDTQYF.